A single sample gave rise to the 16 T cell receptor beta chains below, sequenced in a study of post-analysis software for immune sequencing data. Study results and caveats: TRBV5-6, TRBV5-1 and TRBV20-1 were among roughly 5 TRBV segments more frequent in patients than controls.

Prepared libraries of TCR beta cDNA carried unique molecular identifiers. TCRdb redid the calling of the PCR reads with MiXCR, one entry per CDR3 protein. Here the sample spans hundreds of thousands of distinct CDR3 sequences, approximately 53% being singletons. Their target antigens are unknown. Sequencing was done on a sample of blood. Source of these receptors: a girl aged 10-17 years with multiple sclerosis.

The rearrangement links TRBV9 to TRBJ2-5; D not certain. The germline V gene encodes CDR1 SGDLS and CDR2 YYNGEE. Trimming stripped 2 bases from V and 5 bases from J, with 10 bases between. The CDR3 length is 13 residues. DNA of the CDR3: TGTGCCAGCAGCGTTCAGCCCGGGGAGACCCAGTACTTC. This gives the protein CASSVQPGETQYF.

The V call is TRBV7-3, the J call TRBJ1-1; 9 nucleotides agree with TRBD1. Unmatched junction bases numbered 2, after V lost 5 bases and J lost 1 base. Germline loops: CDR1 SGHTA, CDR2 FQGTGA. This CDR3 comprises 14 residues. The CDR3 sequence is CASSKQGANTEAFF. The CDR3 bases are TGTGCCAGCAGCAAACAGGGGGCGAACACTGAAGCTTTCTTT.

This chain's CDR3 is CASSQEVETSTNQPQHF. CDR3 in DNA: TGTGCCAGCAGCCAAGAGGTAGAGACATCGACCAATCAGCCCCAGCATTTT. This sequence joins TRBV4-2 and TRBJ1-5; D remains ambiguous. This CDR3 contains 17 residues. V was clipped by 0 bases and J by 3 bases, with 15 bases between them. Germline CDR1 and CDR2: LGHNA and YNFKEQ.

V is TRBV5-1 and J is TRBJ2-7; D gene unclear. Germline values: CDR1 SGHRS, CDR2 YFSETQ. Trimming took off 1 base at V and 0 bases at J, with 8 bases between the two ends. The CDR3 covers 14 residues. The CDR3 spells CASSLIRSSYEQYF. Written as DNA, the CDR3 is TGCGCCAGCAGCTTGATCAGGAGCTCCTACGAGCAGTACTTC.

This clonotype was found a few times. This rearrangement joins TRBV27 to TRBJ2-3; 8 nucleotides agree with TRBD2. V lost 5 bases, J lost 0 bases, and 10 bases stayed unmatched. This CDR3 contains 17 residues. Germline V lookup: CDR1 MNHEY, CDR2 SMNVEV (reference sequence). CDR3 region: CASSARSGGRSTDTQYF. In DNA, the CDR3 is TGTGCCAGCAGTGCTAGGTCGGGGGGGAGAAGCACAGATACGCAGTATTTT.

This clonotype has just a few counts. This sequence joins TRBV10-3 and TRBJ2-7, with D maybe TRBD1 (5 bases). The CDR3 length is 15 residues. Trimming pared 2 bases from V and 0 bases from J, leaving 11 bases between. Germline V lookup: CDR1 ENHRY, CDR2 SYGVKD. In DNA, the CDR3 is TGTGCCATCAGTGAGCGACAGACCAGCTCCTACGAGCAGTACTTC. Its protein is CAISERQTSSYEQYF.

This clonotype was seen a few times. The genes are TRBV20-1 and TRBJ2-7, with a tentative D call TRBD1 (5 bases). This CDR3 spans 12 amino acids. Germline V gives CDR1 DFQATT, CDR2 SNEGSKA (reference sequence). Trimming stripped 3 bases from V and 3 bases from J, with 9 bases between. The CDR3 coding sequence is TGCAGTGCTAGTGACAGATTCTACGAGCAGTACTTC. Translating it yields CSASDRFYEQYF.

CDR3 loop: CAISGTGDTGELFF. In DNA form, the CDR3 reads TGTGCCATCAGCGGGACAGGAGACACCGGGGAGCTGTTTTTT. V is TRBV10-3 and J is TRBJ2-2; 8 bases map to TRBD1. The CDR3 loop spans 14 amino acids. Germline V CDR1 and CDR2: ENHRY, SYGVKD. After removal of 6 bases from V and 3 bases from J, the junction contained 3 bases not matched to a gene.

V and J are TRBV24-1 and TRBJ2-7; the D gene is possibly TRBD2 (7 bases). Trimming cost V 3 bases and J 3 bases, with 14 bases left between them. The CDR3 runs to 15 residues. The germline V gene encodes CDR1 KGHDR and CDR2 SFDVKD. CDR3 loop: CATSDGGGQGYEQYF. The CDR3 coding sequence is TGTGCCACCAGTGATGGCGGGGGACAAGGCTACGAGCAGTACTTC.

The chain uses TRBV7-6 and TRBJ1-1; 8 nucleotides agree with TRBD1. In germline, CDR1 is SGHVS, CDR2 FNYEAQ. V trimming: 5 bases; J trimming: 5 bases; junction bases outside the gene matches: 7. This CDR3 has 14 amino acids. The CDR3 region is CASSPTGVETEAFF. The CDR3 coding sequence is TGTGCCAGCAGCCCGACAGGGGTGGAAACTGAAGCTTTCTTT.

The chain links TRBV7-2 to TRBJ2-5; TRBD1 aligns across 9 bases. CDR3 length: 15 residues. The germline gives CDR1 SGHTA, CDR2 FQGNSA. With 5 bases clipped from V and 2 bases from J, the junction kept 6 bases outside the gene matches. The CDR3 loop reads CASSTDRGLQETQYF. The CDR3 DNA sequence: TGTGCCAGCAGCACGGACAGGGGACTTCAAGAGACCCAGTACTTC.

This clonotype was seen a few times. CDR3 sequence reads: CAISDPQVSSYNEQFF. As DNA, the CDR3 is TGTGCCATCAGTGACCCACAGGTGAGCTCCTACAATGAGCAGTTCTTC. V is TRBV10-3 and J is TRBJ2-1; D may be TRBD1 (5 bases). The CDR3 loop spans 16 amino acids. The V and J ends lost 3 bases and 0 bases respectively, with 12 bases between them. Germline values: CDR1 ENHRY, CDR2 SYGVKD.

The genes are TRBV27 and TRBJ2-5; 9 positions match TRBD1. With 5 bases clipped from V and 4 bases from J, the junction kept 2 bases outside the gene matches. Germline lookup yields CDR1 MNHEY and CDR2 SMNVEV (reference sequence). CDR3 length: 13 residues. In DNA form, the CDR3 reads TGTGCCAGCAGTGGGACAGGGCTAGAGACCCAGTACTTC. This encodes CASSGTGLETQYF.

This clonotype was seen only a few times. The rearrangement links TRBV20-1 to TRBJ1-2, with D tentatively TRBD1 (6 bases). This CDR3 is 13 amino acids long. Between the trimmed V and J ends, which lost 1 base and 4 bases, there was a span of 10 bases. Germline V CDR1 and CDR2: DFQATT, SNEGSKA (reference sequence). The CDR3: CSARATGTYGYTF. CDR3 bases: TGCAGTGCTAGAGCTACAGGGACCTATGGCTACACCTTC.

Only a few counts were recorded for this clonotype. V gene TRBV29-1 combines with J gene TRBJ2-4, with D possibly being TRBD1 (6 bases). The DNA end favors TRBJ2-7, so the J call may be wrong. Germline values: CDR1 SQVTM, CDR2 ANQGSEA. The CDR3 length is 13 residues. This CDR3 reads CSVRKRGSGEQYF. The CDR3, as DNA: TGCAGCGTTCGTAAAAGGGGGAGTGGCGAGCAGTACTTC.

The genes are TRBV12-3 or TRBV12-4 and TRBJ2-4; tentative D call: TRBD1 (5 bases). The V end lost 5 bases, the J end lost 1 base, and 9 bases lay between the germline ends. This CDR3 region has 14 residues. The CDR3 is CASSPRVAKNIQYF. The CDR3 DNA reads TGTGCCAGCAGTCCCAGGGTGGCCAAAAACATTCAGTACTTC.